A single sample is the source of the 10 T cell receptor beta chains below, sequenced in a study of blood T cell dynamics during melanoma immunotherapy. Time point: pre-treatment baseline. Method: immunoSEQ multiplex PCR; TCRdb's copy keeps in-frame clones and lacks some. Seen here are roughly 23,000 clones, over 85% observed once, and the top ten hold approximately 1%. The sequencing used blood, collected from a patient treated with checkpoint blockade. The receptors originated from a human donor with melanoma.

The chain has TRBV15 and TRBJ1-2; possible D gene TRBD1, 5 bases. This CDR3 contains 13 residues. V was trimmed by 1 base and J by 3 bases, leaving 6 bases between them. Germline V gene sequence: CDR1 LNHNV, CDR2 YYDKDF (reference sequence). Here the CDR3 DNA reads TGTGCCACCAGCAGAGCGGGGGACTATGGCTACACCTTC. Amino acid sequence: CATSRAGDYGYTF.

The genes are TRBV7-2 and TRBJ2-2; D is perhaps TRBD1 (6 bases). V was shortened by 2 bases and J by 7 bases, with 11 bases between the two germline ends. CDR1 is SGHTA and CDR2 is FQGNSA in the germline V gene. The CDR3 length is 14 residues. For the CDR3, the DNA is TGTGCCAGCAGCTTATCCAGGGGTCGCGGGGAGCTGTTTTTT. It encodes CASSLSRGRGELFF.

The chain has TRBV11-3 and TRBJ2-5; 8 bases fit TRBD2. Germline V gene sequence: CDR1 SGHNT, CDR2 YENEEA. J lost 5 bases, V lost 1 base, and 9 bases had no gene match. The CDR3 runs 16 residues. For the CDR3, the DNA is TGTGCCAGCAGCTTAGGTGTGGCTGGCGGGAGGGAGACCCAGTACTTC. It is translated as CASSLGVAGGRETQYF. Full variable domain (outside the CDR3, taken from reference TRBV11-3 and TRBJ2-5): EAGVVQSPRYKIIEKKQPVAFWCNPISGHNTLYWYLQNLGQGPELLIRYENEEAVDDSQLPKDRFSAERLKGVDSTLKIQPAELGDSAVYLCASSLGVAGGRETQYFGPGTRLLVL.

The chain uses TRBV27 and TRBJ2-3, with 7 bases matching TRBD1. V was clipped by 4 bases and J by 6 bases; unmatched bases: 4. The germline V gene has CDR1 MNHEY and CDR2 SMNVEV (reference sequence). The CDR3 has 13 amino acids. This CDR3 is CASSSTGSDTQYF. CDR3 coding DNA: TGTGCCAGCAGTTCGACAGGGTCCGATACGCAGTATTTT.

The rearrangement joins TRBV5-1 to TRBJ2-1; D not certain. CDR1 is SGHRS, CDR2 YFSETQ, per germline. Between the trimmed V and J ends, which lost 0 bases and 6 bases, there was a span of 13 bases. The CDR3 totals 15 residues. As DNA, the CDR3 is TGCGCCAGCAGCTTGGAAGTGGGCAAAGGCAATGAGCAGTTCTTC. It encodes CASSLEVGKGNEQFF.

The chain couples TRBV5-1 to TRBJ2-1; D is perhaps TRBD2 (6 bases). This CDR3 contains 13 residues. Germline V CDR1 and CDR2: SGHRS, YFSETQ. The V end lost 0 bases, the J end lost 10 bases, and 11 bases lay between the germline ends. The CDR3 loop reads CASSLDAGREQFF. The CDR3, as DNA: TGCGCCAGCAGCTTGGATGCGGGGAGGGAGCAGTTCTTC.

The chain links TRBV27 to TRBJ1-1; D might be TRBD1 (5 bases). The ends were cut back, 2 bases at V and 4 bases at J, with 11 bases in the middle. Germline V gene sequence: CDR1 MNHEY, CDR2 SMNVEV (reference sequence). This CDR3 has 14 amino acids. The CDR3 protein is CASSLGGLGTEAFF. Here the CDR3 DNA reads TGTGCCAGCAGTTTAGGGGGGTTGGGCACTGAAGCTTTCTTT.

CDR3 sequence reads: CASIRAGRQISGNTIYF. Here the CDR3 DNA reads TGTGCCAGCATCCGTGCTGGCCGACAGATATCTGGAAACACCATATATTTT. V gene TRBV11-2 combines with J gene TRBJ1-3; tentatively, D is TRBD1 (5 bases). V was pared by 7 bases and J by 1 base, with 20 bases between. This CDR3 spans 17 amino acids. Germline values: CDR1 SGHAT, CDR2 FQNNGV.

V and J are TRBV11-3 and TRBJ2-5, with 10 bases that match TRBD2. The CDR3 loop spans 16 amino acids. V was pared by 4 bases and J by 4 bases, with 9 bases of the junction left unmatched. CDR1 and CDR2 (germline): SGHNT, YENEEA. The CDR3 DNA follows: TGTGCCAGCAGCTCCCCCCCACCTAGCGGGGGAGAGACCCAGTACTTC. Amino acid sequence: CASSSPPPSGGETQYF.

For the CDR3, the DNA is TGTGCCAGCAGCTTACCGGGAGTTTCTGGGGCCAACGTCCTGACTTTC. Residues: CASSLPGVSGANVLTF. The gene calls are TRBV13 and TRBJ2-6, with D tentatively TRBD2 (6 bases). The V and J ends lost 2 bases and 1 base respectively, with 9 bases between them. Germline CDR1 reads PRHDT; CDR2 reads FYEKMQ (reference sequence). The CDR3 consists of 16 residues. Combining the CDR3 with reference TRBV13 and TRBJ2-6 gives the whole variable domain AAGVIQSPRHLIKEKRETATLKCYPIPRHDTVYWYQQGPGQDPQFLISFYEKMQSDKGSIPDRFSAQQFSDYHSELNMSSLELGDSALYFCASSLPGVSGANVLTFGAGSRLTVL.